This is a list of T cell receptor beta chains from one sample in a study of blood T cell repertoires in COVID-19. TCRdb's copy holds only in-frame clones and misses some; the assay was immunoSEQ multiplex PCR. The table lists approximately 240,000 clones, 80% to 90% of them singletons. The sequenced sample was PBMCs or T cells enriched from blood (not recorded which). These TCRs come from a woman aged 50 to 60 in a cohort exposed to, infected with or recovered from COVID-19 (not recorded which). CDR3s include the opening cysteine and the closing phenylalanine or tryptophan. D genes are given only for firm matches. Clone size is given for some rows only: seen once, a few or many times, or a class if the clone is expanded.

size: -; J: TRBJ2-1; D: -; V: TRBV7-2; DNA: TGTGCCAGCAGCGCCAGGACAGACAATGAGCAGTTCTTC; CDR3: CASSARTDNEQFF
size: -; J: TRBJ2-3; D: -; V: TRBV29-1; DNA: TGCAGCGTTGAAATACGACGGGGGGCAGCAGATACGCAGTATTTT; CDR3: CSVEIRRGAADTQYF
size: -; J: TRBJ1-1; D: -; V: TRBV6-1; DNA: TGTGCCAGCAGTGAGCGACAGTTGAACACTGAAGCTTTCTTT; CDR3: CASSERQLNTEAFF
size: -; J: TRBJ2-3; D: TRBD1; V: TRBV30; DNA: TGTGCCTGGAGTACTGGACAGGGGAGCACAGATACGCAGTATTTT; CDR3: CAWSTGQGSTDTQYF
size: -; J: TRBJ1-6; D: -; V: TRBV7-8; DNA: TGTGCCAGCAGCCCTGCGGGGATGGCTAGCTCCTATAATTCACCCCTCCACTTT; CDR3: CASSPAGMASSYNSPLHF
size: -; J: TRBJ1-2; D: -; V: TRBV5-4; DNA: TGTGCCAGCAGCCCTGCTGAGCGGTTCGGGGGCTATGGCTACACCTTC; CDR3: CASSPAERFGGYGYTF
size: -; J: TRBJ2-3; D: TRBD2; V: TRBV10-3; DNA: TGTGCCATCAGTTTGCAGCGGGGGGTCAACCTTCGAACAGATACGCAGTATTTT; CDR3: CAISLQRGVNLRTDTQYF
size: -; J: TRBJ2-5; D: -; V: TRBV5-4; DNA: TGTGCCAGCAGCCCGGAACTAGCCCTGGTCCAAGAGACCCAGTACTTC; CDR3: CASSPELALVQETQYF
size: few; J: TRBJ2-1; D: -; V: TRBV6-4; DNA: TGTGCCAGCAGTGTCCGGTACAGCATAAACTCCTACAATGAGCAGTTCTTC; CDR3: CASSVRYSINSYNEQFF
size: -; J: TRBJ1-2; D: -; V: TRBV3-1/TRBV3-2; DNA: TGTGCCAGCAGCTGGACAGATAACTATGGCTACACCTTC; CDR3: CASSWTDNYGYTF
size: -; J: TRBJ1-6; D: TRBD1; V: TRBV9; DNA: TGTGCCAGCAGCGTTGGACAGGGGAATTCACCCCTCCACTTT; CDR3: CASSVGQGNSPLHF
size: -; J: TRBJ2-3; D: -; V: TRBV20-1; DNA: TGCAGTGCTAGTGGGGACTGCCCAGATACGCAGTATTTT; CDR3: CSASGDCPDTQYF
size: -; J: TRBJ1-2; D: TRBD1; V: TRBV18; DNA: TGTGCCAGCTCATCGGATCGAAACCCCAGGGTAGGGGGCGGCTACACCTTC; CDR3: CASSSDRNPRVGGGYTF
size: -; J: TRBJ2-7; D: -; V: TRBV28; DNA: TGTGCCAGCAGTCCCATACGGGGGATCGCCTGGGACGTCTCCTACGAGCAGTACTTC; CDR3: CASSPIRGIAWDVSYEQYF
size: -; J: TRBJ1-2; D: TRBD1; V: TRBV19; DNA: TGTGCCAGTAGGGATATTGACAGGGACTCTAGGGGTGGCTACACCTTC; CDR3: CASRDIDRDSRGGYTF
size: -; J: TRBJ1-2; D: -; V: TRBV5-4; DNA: TGTGCCAGCAGACAGAAATACAGGGACTATGGCTACACCTTC; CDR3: CASRQKYRDYGYTF
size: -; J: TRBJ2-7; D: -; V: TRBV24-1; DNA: TGTGCCACCAGTGATTTGTGGGGCTATTCCTACGAGCAGTACTTC; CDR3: CATSDLWGYSYEQYF
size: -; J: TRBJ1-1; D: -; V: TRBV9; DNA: TGTGCCAGCAGCGTAGAGCCATACACTGAAGCTTTCTTT; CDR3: CASSVEPYTEAFF
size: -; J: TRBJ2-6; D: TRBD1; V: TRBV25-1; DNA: TGTGCCAGCAGTGACGACAGGGCCGGGGCCAACGTCCTGACTTTC; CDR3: CASSDDRAGANVLTF
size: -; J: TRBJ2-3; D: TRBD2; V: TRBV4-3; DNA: TGCGCCAGCAGCCAAGATAAGTGGGATAGCGGGGTTGATACGCAGTATTTT; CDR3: CASSQDKWDSGVDTQYF
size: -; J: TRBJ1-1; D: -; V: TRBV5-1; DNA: TGCGCCAGCAGCCCGGTTGGGGAGGGGATCAAGGACACTGAAGCTTTCTTT; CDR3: CASSPVGEGIKDTEAFF
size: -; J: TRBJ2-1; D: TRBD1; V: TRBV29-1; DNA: TGCAGCGTTGAAGATCAGCAGGGGGCATCCTACAATGAGCAGTTCTTC; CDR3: CSVEDQQGASYNEQFF
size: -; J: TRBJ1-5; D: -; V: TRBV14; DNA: TGTGCCAGCAGCCAAACCCTCAGGGTTGGTCATCAGCCCCAGCATTTT; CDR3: CASSQTLRVGHQPQHF
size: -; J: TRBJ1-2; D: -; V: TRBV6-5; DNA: TGTGCCAGCAGACGCGGGATCGACTATGATGGCTACACCTTC; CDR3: CASRRGIDYDGYTF